The 7 T cell receptor beta chains listed next were all sequenced from one sample in a study of early T cells in non-severe SARS-CoV-2 infection. Using its own MiXCR run on the 5' RACE reads, TCRdb lists one record per CDR3 protein. The table lists approximately 65,000 distinct CDR3 sequences, about an eighth of them singletons. Sequencing was performed on whole blood. The receptors were gathered from an adult who was a healthcare worker with PCR-confirmed SARS-CoV-2 infection or an uninfected control (not recorded which).

The V and J genes are TRBV14 and TRBJ1-4; D gene uncertain. Trimming removed 2 bases at V and 4 bases at J, with 11 bases between. Per germline, CDR1 SGHDN and CDR2 FVKESK. The CDR3 sequence is 15 residues long. CDR3 in amino acids: CASSQLRGFNEKLFF. DNA of the CDR3: TGTGCCAGCAGCCAACTTAGAGGCTTTAATGAAAAACTGTTTTTT.

This chain links TRBV5-5 with TRBJ1-5; D perhaps matches TRBD1 (6 bases). This CDR3 has 16 residues. Germline V gives CDR1 SGHKS, CDR2 YYEKEE (reference sequence). Trimming left V 4 bases short and J 2 bases short, with 16 bases between. CDR3 sequence: CASSMRQETGNQPQHF. The CDR3 DNA is TGTGCCAGCAGCATGAGACAGGAAACTGGCAATCAGCCCCAGCATTTT.

The table lists this clonotype with a few counts. The chain employs TRBV7-8 and TRBJ1-5; D ambiguous. Germline V gene sequence: CDR1 SGHVS, CDR2 FQNEAQ. CDR3 length equals 15 residues. V lost 5 bases, J lost 0 bases, and 11 bases lay in between. CDR3 sequence reads: CASSASTSSNQPQHF. CDR3 sequence (DNA): TGTGCCAGCAGCGCTAGCACATCTAGCAATCAGCCCCAGCATTTT.

This clonotype has just a few counts. The chain is built from TRBV5-1 and TRBJ1-2; D gene ambiguous. The V gene lost 0 bases and the J gene lost 7 bases, with 10 bases spanning the gap. This CDR3 comprises 13 residues. Per germline, CDR1 SGHRS and CDR2 YFSETQ. The CDR3 bases are TGCGCCAGCAGCTTGGTGGCAGGATCTGGCTACACCTTC. Amino acid sequence: CASSLVAGSGYTF.

This clonotype has a count of ten or more. The rearrangement uses TRBV6-5 and TRBJ2-3, with D tentatively TRBD1 or TRBD2 (6 bases each). CDR1 MNHEY and CDR2 SVGAGI come from the germline V gene. V was shortened by 2 bases and J by 2 bases, with 14 bases between the two germline ends. This CDR3 region has 16 residues. CDR3 amino acids: CASSYATGLPTDTQYF. The CDR3 region has the DNA TGTGCCAGCAGTTACGCGACAGGACTACCCACAGATACGCAGTATTTT.

This clonotype was seen more than once but under ten times. The chain has TRBV11-2 and TRBJ1-6; D unclear. Per germline, CDR1 SGHAT and CDR2 FQNNGV. CDR3 size: 16 residues. V dropped 5 bases and J dropped 0 bases, with 11 bases sitting between them. The CDR3 reads CASSPTLISYNSPLHF. The CDR3 coding sequence is TGTGCCAGCAGCCCGACACTGATCTCCTATAATTCACCCCTCCACTTT.

This clonotype was counted only a few times. This chain joins TRBV11-2 and TRBJ2-3, with D unclear. CDR1 and CDR2 (germline): SGHAT, FQNNGV. The ends were cut back, 6 bases at V and 2 bases at J, with 6 bases in the middle. The CDR3 runs to 12 residues. CDR3 in DNA: TGTGCCAGCAGGGTGGACACAGATACGCAGTATTTT. This sequence encodes CASRVDTDTQYF.